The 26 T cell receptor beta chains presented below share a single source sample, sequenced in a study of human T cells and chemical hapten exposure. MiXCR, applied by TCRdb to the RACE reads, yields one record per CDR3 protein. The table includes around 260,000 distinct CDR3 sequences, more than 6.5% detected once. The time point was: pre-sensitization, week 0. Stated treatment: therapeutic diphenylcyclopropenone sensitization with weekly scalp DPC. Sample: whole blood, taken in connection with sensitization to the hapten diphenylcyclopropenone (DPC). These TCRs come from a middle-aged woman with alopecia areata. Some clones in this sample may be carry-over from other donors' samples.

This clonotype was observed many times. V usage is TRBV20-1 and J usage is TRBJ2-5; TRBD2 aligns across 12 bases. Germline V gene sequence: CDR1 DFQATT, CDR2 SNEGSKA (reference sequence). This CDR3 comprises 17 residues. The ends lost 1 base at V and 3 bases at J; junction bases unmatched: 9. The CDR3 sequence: CSARVGLAGTVKETQYF. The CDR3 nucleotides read TGCAGTGCTAGAGTAGGACTAGCGGGAACCGTGAAAGAGACCCAGTACTTC.

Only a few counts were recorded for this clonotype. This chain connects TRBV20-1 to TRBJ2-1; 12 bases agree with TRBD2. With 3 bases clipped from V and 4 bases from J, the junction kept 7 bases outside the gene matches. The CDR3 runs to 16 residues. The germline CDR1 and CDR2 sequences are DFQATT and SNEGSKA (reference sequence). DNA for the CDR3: TGCAGTGCTAGTTTGGCTAGCGGGGGGGCATACAATGAGCAGTTCTTC. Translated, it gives CSASLASGGAYNEQFF.

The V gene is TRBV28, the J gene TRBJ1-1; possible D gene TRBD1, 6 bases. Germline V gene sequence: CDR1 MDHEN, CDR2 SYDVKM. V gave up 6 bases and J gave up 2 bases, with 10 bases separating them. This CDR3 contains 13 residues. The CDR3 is CASRPGTNTEAFF. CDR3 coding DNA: TGTGCCAGCAGACCCGGGACAAACACTGAAGCTTTCTTT.

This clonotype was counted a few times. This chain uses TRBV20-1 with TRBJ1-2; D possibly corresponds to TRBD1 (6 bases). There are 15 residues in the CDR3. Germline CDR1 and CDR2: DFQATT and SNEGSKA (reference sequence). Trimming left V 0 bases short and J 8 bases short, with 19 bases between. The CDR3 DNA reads TGCAGTGCTAGAGATGGCAGGGGAGTCGTGTACGGCTACACCTTC. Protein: CSARDGRGVVYGYTF.

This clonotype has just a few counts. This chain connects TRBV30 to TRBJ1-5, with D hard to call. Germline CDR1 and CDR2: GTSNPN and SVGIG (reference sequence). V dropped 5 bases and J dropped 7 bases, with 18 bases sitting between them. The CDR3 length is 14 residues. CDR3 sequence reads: CAWATGRIDQPQHF. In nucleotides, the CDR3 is TGTGCCTGGGCCACGGGCAGGATCGACCAGCCCCAGCATTTT.

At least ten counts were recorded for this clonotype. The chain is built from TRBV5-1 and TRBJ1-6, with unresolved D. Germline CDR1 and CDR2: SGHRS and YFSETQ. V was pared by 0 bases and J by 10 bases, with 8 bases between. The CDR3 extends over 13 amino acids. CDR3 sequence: CASSLGRESPLHF. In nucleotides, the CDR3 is TGCGCCAGCAGCTTGGGGAGGGAATCACCCCTCCACTTT.

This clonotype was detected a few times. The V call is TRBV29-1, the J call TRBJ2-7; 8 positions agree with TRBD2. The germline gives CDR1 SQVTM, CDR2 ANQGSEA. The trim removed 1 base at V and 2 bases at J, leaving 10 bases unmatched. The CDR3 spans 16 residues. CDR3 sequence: CSVEAGYLAGAYEQYF. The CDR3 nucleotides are TGCAGCGTTGAAGCAGGCTACCTAGCGGGTGCCTACGAGCAGTACTTC.

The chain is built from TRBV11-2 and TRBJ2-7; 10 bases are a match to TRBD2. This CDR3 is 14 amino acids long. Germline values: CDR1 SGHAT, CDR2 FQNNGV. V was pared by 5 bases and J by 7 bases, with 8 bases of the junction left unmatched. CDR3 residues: CASSNGLAGVEQYF. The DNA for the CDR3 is TGTGCCAGCAGCAACGGGCTAGCGGGAGTTGAGCAGTACTTC.

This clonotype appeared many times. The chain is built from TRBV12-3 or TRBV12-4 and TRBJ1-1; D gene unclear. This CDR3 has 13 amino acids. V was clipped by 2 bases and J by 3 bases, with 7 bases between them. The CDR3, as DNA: TGTGCCAGCAGTTTACTACAGTACACTGAAGCTTTCTTT. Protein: CASSLLQYTEAFF.

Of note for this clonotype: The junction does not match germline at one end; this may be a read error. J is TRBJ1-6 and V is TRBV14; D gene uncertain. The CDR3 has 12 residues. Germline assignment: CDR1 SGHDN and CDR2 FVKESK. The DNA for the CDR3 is TGTGCCAGCAGCCAAGATGCCCTCCGGCGAGAATTT. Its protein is CASSQDALRREF.

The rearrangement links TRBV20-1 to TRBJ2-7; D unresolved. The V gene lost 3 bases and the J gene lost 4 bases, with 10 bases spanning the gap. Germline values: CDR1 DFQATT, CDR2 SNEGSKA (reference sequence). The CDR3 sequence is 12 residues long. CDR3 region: CSARTQEYEQYF. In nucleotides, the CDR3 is TGCAGTGCTAGGACCCAGGAGTACGAGCAGTACTTC.

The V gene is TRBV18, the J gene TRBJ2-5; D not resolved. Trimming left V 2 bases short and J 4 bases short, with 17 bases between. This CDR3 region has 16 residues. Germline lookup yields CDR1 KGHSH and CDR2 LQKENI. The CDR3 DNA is TGTGCCAGCTCACCAGGGCTACAGACTCAGAGAGAGACCCAGTACTTC. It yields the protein CASSPGLQTQRETQYF.

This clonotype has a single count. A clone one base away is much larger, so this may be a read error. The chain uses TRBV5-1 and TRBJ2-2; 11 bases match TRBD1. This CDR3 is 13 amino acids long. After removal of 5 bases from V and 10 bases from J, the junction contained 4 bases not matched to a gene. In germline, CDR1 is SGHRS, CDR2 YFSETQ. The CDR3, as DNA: TGCGCCAGCAGTGGACAGGGGGCCGAGGAGCTGTTTTTT. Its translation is CASSGQGAEELFF.

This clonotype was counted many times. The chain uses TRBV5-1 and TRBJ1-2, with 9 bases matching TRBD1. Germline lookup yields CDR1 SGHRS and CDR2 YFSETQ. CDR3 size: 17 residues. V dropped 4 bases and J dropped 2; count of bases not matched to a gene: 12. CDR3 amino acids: CASSHREGTGWNYGYTF. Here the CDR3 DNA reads TGCGCCAGCAGCCACAGAGAAGGGACAGGGTGGAACTATGGCTACACCTTC.

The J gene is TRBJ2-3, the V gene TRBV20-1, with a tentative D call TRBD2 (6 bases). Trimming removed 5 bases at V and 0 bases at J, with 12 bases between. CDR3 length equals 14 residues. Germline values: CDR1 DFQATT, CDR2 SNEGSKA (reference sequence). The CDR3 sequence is CSAPDSGSTDTQYF. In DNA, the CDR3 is TGCAGTGCTCCGGATAGCGGAAGCACAGATACGCAGTATTTT.

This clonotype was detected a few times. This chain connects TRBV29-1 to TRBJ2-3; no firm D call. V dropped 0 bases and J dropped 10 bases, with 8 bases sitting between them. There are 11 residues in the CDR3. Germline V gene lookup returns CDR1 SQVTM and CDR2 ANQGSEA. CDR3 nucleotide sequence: TGCAGCGTTGAAGATTTCGCAGCGCAGTATTTT. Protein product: CSVEDFAAQYF.

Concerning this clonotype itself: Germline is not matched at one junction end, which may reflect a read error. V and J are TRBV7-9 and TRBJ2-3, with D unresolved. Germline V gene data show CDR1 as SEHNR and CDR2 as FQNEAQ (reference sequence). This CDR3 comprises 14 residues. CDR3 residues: CASSSPRRSWQSNF. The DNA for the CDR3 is TGTGCCAGCAGCTCCCCCCGGAGAAGTTGGCAGTCGAATTTT.

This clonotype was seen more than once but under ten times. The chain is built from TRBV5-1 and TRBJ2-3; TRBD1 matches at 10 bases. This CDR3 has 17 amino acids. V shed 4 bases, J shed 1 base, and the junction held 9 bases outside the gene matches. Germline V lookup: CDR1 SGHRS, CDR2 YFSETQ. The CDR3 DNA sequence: TGCGCCAGCAGCCCGAATACCGGGACAGGGGGCACAGATACGCAGTATTTT. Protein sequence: CASSPNTGTGGTDTQYF.

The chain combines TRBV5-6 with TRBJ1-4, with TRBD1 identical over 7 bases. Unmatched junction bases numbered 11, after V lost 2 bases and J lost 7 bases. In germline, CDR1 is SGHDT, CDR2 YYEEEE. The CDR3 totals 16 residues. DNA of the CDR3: TGTGCCAGCAGCTTCCAACGACAGGGTTTTGGTGAAAAACTGTTTTTT. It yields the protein CASSFQRQGFGEKLFF.

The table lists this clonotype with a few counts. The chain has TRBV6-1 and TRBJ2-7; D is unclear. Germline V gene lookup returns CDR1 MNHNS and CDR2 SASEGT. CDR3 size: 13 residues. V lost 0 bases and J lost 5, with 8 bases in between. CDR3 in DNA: TGTGCCAGCAGTGAAGCCGAGTTCCACGAGCAGTACTTC. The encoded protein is CASSEAEFHEQYF.

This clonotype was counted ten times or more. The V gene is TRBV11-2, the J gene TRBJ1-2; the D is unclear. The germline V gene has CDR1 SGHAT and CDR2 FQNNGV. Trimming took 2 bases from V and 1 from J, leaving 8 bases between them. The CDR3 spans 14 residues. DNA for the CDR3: TGTGCCAGCAGCTTAAACGCGGTTAACTATGGCTACACCTTC. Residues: CASSLNAVNYGYTF. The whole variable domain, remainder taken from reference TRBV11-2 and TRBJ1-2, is EAGVAQSPRYKIIEKRQSVAFWCNPISGHATLYWYQQILGQGPKLLIQFQNNGVVDDSQLPKDRFSAERLKGVDSTLKIQPAKLEDSAVYLCASSLNAVNYGYTFGSGTRLTVV.

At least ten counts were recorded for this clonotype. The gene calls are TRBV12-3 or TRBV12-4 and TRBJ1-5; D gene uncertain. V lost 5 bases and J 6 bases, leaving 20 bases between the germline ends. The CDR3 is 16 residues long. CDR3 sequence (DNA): TGTGCCAGCAGTCTCCGGGCCCCGGTGGGGATTCAGCCCCAGCATTTT. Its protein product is CASSLRAPVGIQPQHF.

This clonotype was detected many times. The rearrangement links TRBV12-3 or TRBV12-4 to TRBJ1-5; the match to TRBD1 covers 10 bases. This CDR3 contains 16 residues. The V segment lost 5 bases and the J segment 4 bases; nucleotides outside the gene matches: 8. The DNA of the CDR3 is TGTGCCAGCAGTCCCGCCGGGACAGGGGCTAATCAGCCCCAGCATTTT. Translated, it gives CASSPAGTGANQPQHF.

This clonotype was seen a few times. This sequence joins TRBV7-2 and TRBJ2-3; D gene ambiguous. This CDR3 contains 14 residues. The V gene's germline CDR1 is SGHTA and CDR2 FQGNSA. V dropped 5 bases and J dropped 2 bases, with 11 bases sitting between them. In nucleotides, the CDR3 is TGTGCCAGCAGCCGGGCGTGGGACACAGATACGCAGTATTTT. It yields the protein CASSRAWDTDTQYF.

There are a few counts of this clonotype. The CDR3 here is CASSFDGADTQYF. The CDR3 coding sequence is TGTGCCAGCAGTTTTGACGGGGCGGATACGCAGTATTTT. J is TRBJ2-3 and V is TRBV12-3 or TRBV12-4; D might be TRBD1 or TRBD2, each matching 5 bases. The V end was cut by 3 bases, the J end by 6 bases, with 10 bases between. The CDR3 runs to 13 residues.

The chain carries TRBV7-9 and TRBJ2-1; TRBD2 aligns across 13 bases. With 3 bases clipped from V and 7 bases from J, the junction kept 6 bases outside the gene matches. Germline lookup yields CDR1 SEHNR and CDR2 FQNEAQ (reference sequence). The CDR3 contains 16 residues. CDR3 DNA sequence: TGTGCCAGCAGCTTCCCGGGACTAGCGGGATCGAATGAGCAGTTCTTC. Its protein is CASSFPGLAGSNEQFF.